The T cell receptor beta chain under discussion was sequenced for a study of STAT5B mutations in CD4+ large granular lymphocyte leukemia. The assay was run at survey level. Some clones are missing from TCRdb's copy, which holds only in-frame ones; the method was immunoSEQ multiplex PCR. The profile shows 30,000 to 40,000 clones, roughly 65% of them singletons. V was shortened by 2 bases and J by 2 bases, with 7 bases between the two germline ends. CDR3 size: 13 residues. Per germline, CDR1 GTSNPN and CDR2 SVGIG (reference sequence). The V gene is TRBV30, the J gene TRBJ1-5; no firm D call. This sequence originates from a human donor in good health. Sequenced: CD4+ T cells from blood buffy coats. The chain's CDR3 is CAWSMPGNQPQHF. CDR3 DNA sequence: TGTGCCTGGAGTATGCCTGGCAATCAGCCCCAGCATTTT.